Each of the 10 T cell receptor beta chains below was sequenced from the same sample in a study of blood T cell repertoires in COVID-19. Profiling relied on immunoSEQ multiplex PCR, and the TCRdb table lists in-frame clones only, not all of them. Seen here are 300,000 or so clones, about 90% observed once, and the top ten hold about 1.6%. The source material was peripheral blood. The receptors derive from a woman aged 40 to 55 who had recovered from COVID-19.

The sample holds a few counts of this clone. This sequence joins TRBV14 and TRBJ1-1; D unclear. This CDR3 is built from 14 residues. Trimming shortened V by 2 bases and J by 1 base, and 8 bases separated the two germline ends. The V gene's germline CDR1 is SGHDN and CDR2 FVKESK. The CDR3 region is CASSQSGGNTEAFF. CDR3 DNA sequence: TGTGCCAGCAGCCAAAGTGGAGGGAACACTGAAGCTTTCTTT.

The CDR3 loop reads CASSDRGGEQFF. CDR3 nucleotide sequence: TGCGCCAGCAGTGATCGGGGGGGCGAGCAGTTCTTC. The chain joins TRBV10-1 to TRBJ2-1, with 8 bases identical to TRBD2. The CDR3 extends over 12 amino acids. Trimming removed 3 bases from V and 10 bases from J; junction bases left unmatched: 2. Germline V lookup: CDR1 WNHNN, CDR2 SYGVQD (reference sequence).

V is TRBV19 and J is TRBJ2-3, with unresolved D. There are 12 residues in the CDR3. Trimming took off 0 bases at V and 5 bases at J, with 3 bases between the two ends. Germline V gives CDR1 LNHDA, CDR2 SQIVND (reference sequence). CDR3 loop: CASSIDRDTQYF. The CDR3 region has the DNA TGTGCCAGTAGTATAGATCGAGATACGCAGTATTTT.

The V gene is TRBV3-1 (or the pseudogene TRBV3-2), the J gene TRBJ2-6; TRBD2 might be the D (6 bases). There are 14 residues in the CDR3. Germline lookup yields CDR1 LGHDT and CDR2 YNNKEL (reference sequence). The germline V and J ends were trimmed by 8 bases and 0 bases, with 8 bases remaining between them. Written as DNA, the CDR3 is TGTGCCAGCGGAGGGAACTCTGGGGCCAACGTCCTGACTTTC. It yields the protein CASGGNSGANVLTF.

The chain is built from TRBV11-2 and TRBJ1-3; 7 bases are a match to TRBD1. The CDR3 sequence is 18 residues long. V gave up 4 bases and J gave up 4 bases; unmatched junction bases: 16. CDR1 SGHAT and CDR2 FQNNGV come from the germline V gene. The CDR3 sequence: CASSSPGQLAQAGNTIYF. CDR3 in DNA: TGTGCCAGCAGCTCCCCGGGACAGCTAGCGCAAGCAGGAAACACCATATATTTT. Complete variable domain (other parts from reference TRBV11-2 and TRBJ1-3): EAGVAQSPRYKIIEKRQSVAFWCNPISGHATLYWYQQILGQGPKLLIQFQNNGVVDDSQLPKDRFSAERLKGVDSTLKIQPAKLEDSAVYLCASSSPGQLAQAGNTIYFGEGSWLTVV.

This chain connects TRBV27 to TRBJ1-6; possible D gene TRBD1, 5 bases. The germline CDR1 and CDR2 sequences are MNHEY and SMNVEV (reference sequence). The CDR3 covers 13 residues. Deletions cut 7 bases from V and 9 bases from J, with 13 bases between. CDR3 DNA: TGTGCCAGCACCTGGGCCGGGGGTTCACCCCTCCACTTT. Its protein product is CASTWAGGSPLHF.

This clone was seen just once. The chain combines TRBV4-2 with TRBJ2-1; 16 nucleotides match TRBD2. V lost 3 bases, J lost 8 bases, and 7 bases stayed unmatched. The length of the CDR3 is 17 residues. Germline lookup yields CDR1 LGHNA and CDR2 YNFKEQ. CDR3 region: CASSHLTGTSGGDEQFF. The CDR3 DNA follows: TGTGCCAGCAGCCATCTCACCGGGACTAGCGGGGGGGATGAGCAGTTCTTC.

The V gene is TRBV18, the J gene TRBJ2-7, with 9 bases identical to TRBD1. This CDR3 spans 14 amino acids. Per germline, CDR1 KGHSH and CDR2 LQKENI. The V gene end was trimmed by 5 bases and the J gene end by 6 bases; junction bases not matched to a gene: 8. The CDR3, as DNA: TGTGCCAGCTCAGGAAGGGACAGGGCCCCCGAGCAGTACTTC. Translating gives CASSGRDRAPEQYF.

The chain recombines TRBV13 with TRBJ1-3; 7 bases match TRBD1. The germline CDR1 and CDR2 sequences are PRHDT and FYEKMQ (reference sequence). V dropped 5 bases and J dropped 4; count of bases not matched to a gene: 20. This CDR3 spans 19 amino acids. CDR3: CASSPWDREKPTRGNTIYF. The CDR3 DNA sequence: TGTGCCAGCAGCCCATGGGACAGAGAAAAACCCACGCGGGGAAACACCATATATTTT.

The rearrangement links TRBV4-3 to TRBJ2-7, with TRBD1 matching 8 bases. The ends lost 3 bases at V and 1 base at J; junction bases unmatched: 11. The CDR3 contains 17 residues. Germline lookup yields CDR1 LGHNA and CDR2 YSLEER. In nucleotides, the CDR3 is TGCGCCAGCAGCCAGGACCCAGGACAGGGAGAGTCCTACGAGCAGTACTTC. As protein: CASSQDPGQGESYEQYF.